These T cell receptor beta chains were read from a single sample in a study of molecular identifiers for immune sequencing clone quantification. TCRdb analysed the PCR reads with MiXCR anew, one entry per CDR3 protein. The sample contains about 510,000 distinct CDR3 sequences, over 20% of which appear only once. The sequenced sample was naive CD8+ T cells from blood, with Jurkat cell RNA spiked in. All receptors derive from a human donor in good health. Some libraries in this study had Jurkat cell RNA spiked in. Each CDR3 is given with its conserved first and last residue. D genes are given only for firm matches. Part of the rows lack a size; the others show once, few, many or a class for expanded clones.

d_gene: NA
abundance: NA
v_gene: TRBV5-3
j_gene: TRBJ2-4
CDR3nt: TGTGCCAGCAGCTTGGCCTTTTCGGAAAACATTCAGTACTTC
CDR3aa: CASSLAFSENIQYF

d_gene: TRBD2
abundance: NA
v_gene: TRBV7-9
j_gene: TRBJ2-7
CDR3nt: TGTGCCAGCAGCTTAGCGGTGAGCGGGAGGTCCCACGGGCAGTACTTC
CDR3aa: CASSLAVSGRSHGQYF

d_gene: NA
abundance: few
v_gene: TRBV27
j_gene: TRBJ2-7
CDR3nt: TGTGCCAGCAGTTTAAAGGGGAGTGAATCCTACGAGCAGTACTTC
CDR3aa: CASSLKGSESYEQYF

d_gene: NA
abundance: many
v_gene: TRBV4-3
j_gene: TRBJ2-7
CDR3nt: TGCGCCAGCAGCCAAGACCAGGGGTACTACGAGCAGTACTTC
CDR3aa: CASSQDQGYYEQYF

d_gene: TRBD1
abundance: NA
v_gene: TRBV5-4
j_gene: TRBJ1-2
CDR3nt: TGTGCCAGCAGGGTAATGGGACAGGGCTCCAATGTTAACTATGGCTACACCTTC
CDR3aa: CASRVMGQGSNVNYGYTF

d_gene: NA
abundance: few
v_gene: TRBV21-1
j_gene: TRBJ2-1
CDR3nt: TGTGCCAGCAGCAAATGGTACCCCCGTGAACGGGGGGAGCAGTTCTTC
CDR3aa: CASSKWYPRERGEQFF

d_gene: TRBD1
abundance: few
v_gene: TRBV11-2
j_gene: TRBJ2-7
CDR3nt: TGTGCCAGCAGCTTAGGAGGACAGGGCGGCTACGAGCAGTACTTC
CDR3aa: CASSLGGQGGYEQYF

d_gene: TRBD2
abundance: NA
v_gene: TRBV28
j_gene: TRBJ2-1
CDR3nt: TGTGCCAGCAGTATTCTAGCGGGTAACGAGCAGTTCTTC
CDR3aa: CASSILAGNEQFF

d_gene: NA
abundance: NA
v_gene: TRBV12-3/TRBV12-4
j_gene: TRBJ2-1
CDR3nt: TGTGCCAGCAGCGGACTCTCCCACAGCGATGAGCAGTTCTTC
CDR3aa: CASSGLSHSDEQFF

d_gene: NA
abundance: many
v_gene: TRBV7-9
j_gene: TRBJ2-3
CDR3nt: TGTGCCAGCAGCCCGTATACAGGCAGGACAGATACGCAGTATTTT
CDR3aa: CASSPYTGRTDTQYF

d_gene: NA
abundance: many
v_gene: TRBV7-2
j_gene: TRBJ2-1
CDR3nt: TGTGCCAGCAGCTTAGGTGGCGGGGCCTACAATGAGCAGTTCTTC
CDR3aa: CASSLGGGAYNEQFF

d_gene: TRBD1
abundance: few
v_gene: TRBV2
j_gene: TRBJ1-1
CDR3nt: TGTGCCAGCAGTGATGATGGACAGGGCCCGGGGAAATGGGACACTGAAGCTTTCTTT
CDR3aa: CASSDDGQGPGKWDTEAFF

d_gene: TRBD2
abundance: few
v_gene: TRBV6-2/TRBV6-3
j_gene: TRBJ2-3
CDR3nt: TGTGCCAGCAGTTACGGGACTAGCGGGGCACTAGATACGCAGTATTTT
CDR3aa: CASSYGTSGALDTQYF

d_gene: NA
abundance: few
v_gene: TRBV7-9
j_gene: TRBJ2-1
CDR3nt: TGTGCCAGCAGCCCCCCCGAACTCAATGAGCAGTTCTTC
CDR3aa: CASSPPELNEQFF

d_gene: TRBD1
abundance: many
v_gene: TRBV6-5
j_gene: TRBJ2-5
CDR3nt: TGTGCCAGCAGTTACGAGGGGGCCCCGGGGACCCAGTACTTC
CDR3aa: CASSYEGAPGTQYF

d_gene: NA
abundance: NA
v_gene: TRBV14
j_gene: TRBJ1-2
CDR3nt: TGTGCCAGCAGCCTTACCCCCGTTAGGAACTATGGCTACACCTTC
CDR3aa: CASSLTPVRNYGYTF

d_gene: NA
abundance: NA
v_gene: TRBV29-1
j_gene: TRBJ1-1
CDR3nt: TGCAGCGTTGAAGAAAATCTGATACAGGGTCAGAACACTGAAGCTTTCTTT
CDR3aa: CSVEENLIQGQNTEAFF

d_gene: NA
abundance: few
v_gene: TRBV9
j_gene: TRBJ2-5
CDR3nt: TGTGCCAGCAGCGCCGGGGGGCCGGAGACCCAGTACTTC
CDR3aa: CASSAGGPETQYF

d_gene: TRBD2
abundance: few
v_gene: TRBV3-1
j_gene: TRBJ2-7
CDR3nt: TGTGCCAGCAGCCCCTTAGCGGGAGCAGGATCCTACGAGCAGTACTTC
CDR3aa: CASSPLAGAGSYEQYF

d_gene: NA
abundance: few
v_gene: TRBV4-1
j_gene: TRBJ2-5
CDR3nt: TGCGCCAGCAGCCAAGCGGGGCAAAGGACCCAGTACTTC
CDR3aa: CASSQAGQRTQYF

d_gene: NA
abundance: many
v_gene: TRBV30
j_gene: TRBJ2-1
CDR3nt: TGTGCCTGGGAAAAAGATGAGCAGTTCTTC
CDR3aa: CAWEKDEQFF

d_gene: NA
abundance: many
v_gene: TRBV4-3
j_gene: TRBJ1-4
CDR3nt: TGCGCCAGCAGCCCTTACTCGGCCAATGAAAAACTGTTTTTT
CDR3aa: CASSPYSANEKLFF

d_gene: NA
abundance: many
v_gene: TRBV6-5
j_gene: TRBJ1-1
CDR3nt: TGTGCCAGCACCGGGGGAGTCGGAGCTTTCTTT
CDR3aa: CASTGGVGAFF

d_gene: NA
abundance: few
v_gene: TRBV10-1
j_gene: TRBJ1-5
CDR3nt: TGCGCCAGCAGTGAGTCGTACGGGGGGCGTAATCAGCCCCAGCATTTT
CDR3aa: CASSESYGGRNQPQHF

d_gene: NA
abundance: NA
v_gene: TRBV7-7
j_gene: TRBJ2-3
CDR3nt: TGTGCCAGCAGCACGGGGAGCGGAGATACGCAGTATTTT
CDR3aa: CASSTGSGDTQYF